This T cell receptor beta chain originates from a study of blood T cell repertoires in COVID-19. As for the study in general: In each case, the material was cDNA or gDNA derived from T cells, B-cell-depleted T cells, or PBMCs.

Original analysis: By means of reference gene primer amplification, nucleated cell counts were estimated. Profiling relied on immunoSEQ multiplex PCR, and the TCRdb table lists in-frame clones only, not all of them. Clone size and the V and J calls come from that table; the DNA yielded D and trimming. The sample gives fewer than 300,000 clones, more than 80% of which show up once; around 1.1% is in the top ten. Residents of about 25 US areas, aged roughly 18 to 89 years, made up the participants. Donors were grouped by their self-reported clinical history. The CDR3 covers 18 residues. V gave up 1 base and J gave up 1 base, with 17 bases separating them. The germline gives CDR1 MDHEN, CDR2 SYDVKM.

The source material was PBMCs or T cells enriched from blood (not recorded which). The clonotype was recovered from a woman in her twenties or thirties who had recovered from COVID-19. The rearrangement joins TRBV28 to TRBJ1-5; D perhaps matches TRBD1 (5 bases). The CDR3 spells CASSLSGIGGGSNQPQHF. The CDR3 DNA reads TGTGCCAGCAGTTTATCCGGAATTGGGGGGGGGAGCAATCAGCCCCAGCATTTT.